The present entry profiles one T cell receptor (beta chain) with its context. What it binds is unknown. Assay: immunoSEQ multiplex PCR; the TCRdb copy retains only in-frame clones and omits some. Among approximately 10,000 clones listed, 90% to 95% were seen once. This entry belongs to a study of T cells in localized non-small cell lung cancer. Points from the study as a whole: Multi-region tumor sequencing was not done, so intratumor heterogeneity could not be excluded.

This receptor was taken from a male donor older than 55 with stage III lung adenocarcinoma. Sample: peripheral blood, taken before any cancer treatment.

The DNA for the CDR3 is TGCAGCGTTGCCGTGGGGGGAGCCCCGGGGGAGCAGTACTTC. Encoded protein: CSVAVGGAPGEQYF. V and J are TRBV29-1 and TRBJ2-7; TRBD2 is a possible D gene (6 bases). The germline gives CDR1 SQVTM, CDR2 ANQGSEA. The germline V and J ends were trimmed by 4 bases and 7 bases, with 20 bases remaining between them. This CDR3 comprises 14 residues.